A selection of T cell receptor beta chains follows, all from one sample in a study of blood T cell repertoires in COVID-19. Data came from immunoSEQ multiplex PCR; TCRdb stores just in-frame clones and leaves some out. The sample includes 250,000 to 300,000 clones, approximately 80% of them seen just once. Material: peripheral blood. The receptors shown here come from a man aged 55 to 70 with acute or convalescent COVID-19. Each CDR3 is given without its conserved first and last residue.

TRBV29-1,SVIRDRGSYGYT
TRBV27,ASSVGQYYGYT
TRBV28,ASSDDSPLGGFYGYT
TRBV7-3,ASSLAGTADSGANVLT
TRBV6-8,ASSSPGTSGRYNSYNEQF
TRBV4-1,ASSQGTTSGITNEQF
TRBV18,ASSDRTGGYEQY
TRBV6-5,ASSYGGRYTEAF
TRBV6-6,ASSSIPGDYEQY
TRBV9,ASSSSIAGESLH
TRBV3-1/TRBV3-2,ASSQERSVGGTEAF
TRBV9,ASSVGGLGNTGELF
TRBV5-6,ASSLPETGELF
TRBV2,ASTGAHNQPQH
TRBV4-1,ASSQDGRGLQPQH
TRBV4-2,ASSQDFSWGRERTDTQY
TRBV19,ASSSQGGWQETQY
TRBV21-1,ASSKVTTGQETQY
TRBV28,ASRQSGAGGFREKLF
TRBV5-4,ASSGALTGANYGYT
TRBV19,ASSNRGVNQPQH
TRBV6-5,ASTRGLSSYEQY
TRBV28,ASSLPGSGGTDTQY
TRBV3-1/TRBV3-2,ASSQAGQDTEAF
TRBV27,ASSLERAPVYNEQF
TRBV3-1/TRBV3-2,ASSQQLINEQF
TRBV4-2,ASSQERGQTNEKLF
TRBV6-5,ASGGQSEGFEAF
TRBV25-1,ASSNRRSSGSSYEQY
TRBV5-8,ASSDQQGSNQPQH
TRBV5-6,ASSLVEWGDEQY
TRBV6-2/TRBV6-3,ASSLPPTETQY
TRBV28,ATIAGAANNEQF
TRBV7-3,ASSPHIGVPNEQF
TRBV6-5,ASSSGRGSEKLF
TRBV2,ASSSTSWGFDTQY
TRBV6-5,ASSRGWGLQPQH
TRBV9,ASSVDGGLGTEAF
TRBV7-8,ASSTGVFIGNTIY